This section outlines one TCR beta chain sequence together with its context. Participant age was roughly 18 to 100 years, and participants resided in roughly 24 US areas. Cohorts were assigned according to the clinical history that participants reported. Per the authors' pipeline: Estimates of nucleated cell counts were drawn from the amplification of reference gene primers. TCRdb's copy holds only in-frame clones and misses some; the assay was immunoSEQ multiplex PCR. V and J calls and clone size are given by that table; D and trimming were obtained from the DNA. The sample consists of 280,000 or so clones, around 85% of them appearing once. Losses at the gene ends were 5 bases for V and 5 bases for J; bases not matched to a gene: 2. The germline V gene encodes CDR1 ENHRY and CDR2 SYGVKD. CDR3 length: 13 amino acids. This specimen comes from a study of blood T cell repertoires in COVID-19. About the study: PBMCs, B-cell-depleted T cells, or T cells were the source of the cDNA or gDNA that made up the material.

The TCR originated in a woman between 45 and 60 years old who had recovered from COVID-19. Source material: PBMCs or T cells enriched from blood (not recorded which). The chain has TRBV10-3 and TRBJ1-5, with 8 bases that match TRBD1. The CDR3 DNA is TGTGCCATCAGTCCAGGGGGCGATCAGCCCCAGCATTTT. Its protein is CAISPGGDQPQHF.